Following are 20 T cell receptor beta chains from one sample sequenced in a study of blood T cells in healthy people across ages. A second 7 to 11 cycle PCR used barcoded and J-beta primers. TCRdb reanalysed the 5' RACE reads using MiXCR and keeps one entry per CDR3 protein. The table lists hundreds of thousands of distinct CDR3 sequences, 46% of them singletons. The sample consisted of blood. Every receptor here comes from an elderly man in good health.

The chain combines TRBV5-1 with TRBJ2-7, with D perhaps TRBD1 (6 bases). The V end was cut by 4 bases, the J end by 3 bases, with 11 bases between. Germline loops: CDR1 SGHRS, CDR2 YFSETQ. This CDR3 spans 13 amino acids. In nucleotides, the CDR3 is TGCGCCAGCAGCCGGGACACACTCTACGAGCAGTACTTC. Translated: CASSRDTLYEQYF.

This chain connects TRBV6-2 or TRBV6-3 to TRBJ2-7; 7 positions match TRBD2. The germline V gene has CDR1 MNHEY and CDR2 SVGEGT. With V trimmed by 5 bases and J by 10 bases, 5 bases remained unmatched. The CDR3 totals 11 residues. The CDR3 here is CASSGGVPQYF. Written as DNA, the CDR3 is TGTGCCAGCAGTGGGGGGGTGCCCCAGTACTTC.

Of note for this clonotype: The germline gene is not matched at one end of the junction; a read error may be the cause. V usage is TRBV12-3 or TRBV12-4 and J usage is TRBJ2-3; D is possibly TRBD2 (5 bases). The CDR3 is made up of 14 amino acids. DNA of the CDR3: TGTGCCAGCAGTTTCGGGGTGGGCACAGATGCGCAGTATTTT. Its protein product is CASSFGVGTDAQYF.

This rearrangement joins TRBV12-3 or TRBV12-4 to TRBJ1-1; TRBD1 is a possible D gene (5 bases). The CDR3 covers 15 residues. Trimming took 3 bases from V and 1 from J, leaving 12 bases between them. Here the CDR3 DNA reads TGTGCCAGCAGTTTGGTTGGGGGTTCGAACACTGAAGCTTTCTTT. Its protein product is CASSLVGGSNTEAFF.

V is TRBV6-2 or TRBV6-3 and J is TRBJ1-1; D unresolved. V was trimmed by 6 bases and J by 1 base, leaving 9 bases between them. This CDR3 comprises 13 residues. Looked up from germline, CDR1 is MNHEY and CDR2 is SVGEGT. The CDR3 loop reads CASSDAPNTEAFF. The CDR3 nucleotides read TGTGCCAGCAGCGACGCTCCGAACACTGAAGCTTTCTTT.

The chain recombines TRBV18 with TRBJ1-1, with 10 bases matching TRBD1. The CDR3 loop spans 14 amino acids. CDR1 and CDR2 from the germline V gene are KGHSH and LQKENI. V shed 2 bases, J shed 11 bases, and the junction held 8 bases outside the gene matches. CDR3 in amino acids: CASSPNGQGDDAFF. The CDR3 nucleotides are TGTGCCAGCTCACCAAACGGACAGGGGGATGATGCTTTCTTT. Together with reference TRBV18 and TRBJ1-1, the CDR3 gives the full variable domain: NAGVMQNPRHLVRRRGQEARLRCSPMKGHSHVYWYRQLPEEGLKFMVYLQKENIIDESGMPKERFSAEFPKEGPSILRIQQVVRGDSAAYFCASSPNGQGDDAFFGQGTRLTVV.

The chain is built from TRBV5-4 and TRBJ2-1; 7 bases align to TRBD2. Looked up from germline, CDR1 is SGHNT and CDR2 is YYREEE (reference sequence). V was pared by 0 bases and J by 4 bases, with 7 bases of the junction left unmatched. The CDR3 has 16 residues. Written as DNA, the CDR3 is TGTGCCAGCAGCTTGGGGCCTAGCGGAAAGTACAATGAGCAGTTCTTC. Its protein product is CASSLGPSGKYNEQFF.

This clonotype was seen a single time. The chain carries TRBV20-1 and TRBJ2-7; TRBD2 matches 7 bases. The V segment lost 4 bases and the J segment 0 bases; nucleotides outside the gene matches: 3. Germline loops: CDR1 DFQATT, CDR2 SNEGSKA (reference sequence). The CDR3 loop spans 13 amino acids. The CDR3 nucleotides read TGCAGTGCTATTGGGGGGGGCTCCTACGAGCAGTACTTC. It specifies CSAIGGGSYEQYF.

This clonotype has a count of ten or more. The chain has TRBV7-2 and TRBJ2-3; D is possibly TRBD1 (5 bases). V was clipped by 1 base and J by 3 bases, with 11 bases between them. Germline lookup yields CDR1 SGHTA and CDR2 FQGNSA. This CDR3 has 15 amino acids. The CDR3 DNA is TGTGCCAGCAGCTTAGAAGGGGCTAGGACAGATACGCAGTATTTT. Amino acid sequence: CASSLEGARTDTQYF.

V usage is TRBV29-1 and J usage is TRBJ2-7; D possibly corresponds to TRBD1 (6 bases). Near its end, the DNA agrees better with TRBJ2-5, so the J call may be wrong. The germline V gene encodes CDR1 SQVTM and CDR2 ANQGSEA. The CDR3 is made up of 14 amino acids. The DNA for the CDR3 is TGCAGCGTTGAAGGCCAGACAGGCCAAGAGACCCAGTACTTC. Translation gives CSVEGQTGQETQYF.

In this sample, this clonotype turned up a few times. The rearrangement joins TRBV20-1 to TRBJ2-1, with no clear D. Trimming removed 6 bases at V and 10 bases at J, with 19 bases between. CDR3 size: 13 residues. Germline CDR1 and CDR2: DFQATT and SNEGSKA (reference sequence). CDR3 sequence reads: CSAPTPIAGEQFF. Here the CDR3 DNA reads TGCAGTGCGCCGACCCCTATAGCTGGAGAGCAGTTCTTC.

This clonotype was observed a few times. This sequence joins TRBV28 and TRBJ2-3, with D tentatively TRBD2 (6 bases). Trimming stripped 2 bases from V and 2 bases from J, with 11 bases between. The CDR3 totals 15 residues. The V gene's germline CDR1 is MDHEN and CDR2 SYDVKM. The CDR3 DNA follows: TGTGCCAGCAGTTTAACGGGAGTCGACACAGATACGCAGTATTTT. Protein product: CASSLTGVDTDTQYF.

The chain joins TRBV20-1 to TRBJ2-1; the D call may be TRBD1 or TRBD2 (5 bases each). CDR3 length equals 15 residues. The germline V and J ends were trimmed by 5 bases and 0 bases, with 14 bases remaining between them. Germline V CDR1 and CDR2: DFQATT, SNEGSKA (reference sequence). In DNA form, the CDR3 reads TGCAGTGCTGACCCGGGGCAGAGCTCCTACAATGAGCAGTTCTTC. It codes for CSADPGQSSYNEQFF.

Worth noting for this clonotype: At one end the junction does not follow the germline gene, possibly because of a read error. The chain couples TRBV12-3 or TRBV12-4 to TRBJ1-1; no definite D call. The CDR3 is made up of 13 amino acids. The CDR3 sequence is CVSSLGRNTEAFF. In DNA, the CDR3 is TGTGTCAGCAGCCTAGGAAGGAACACTGAAGCTTTCTTT.

This sequence joins TRBV10-3 and TRBJ2-7; 9 nucleotides match TRBD1. V shed 6 bases and J 5 bases; nucleotides not matched to a gene: 5. The germline CDR1 and CDR2 sequences are ENHRY and SYGVKD. The CDR3 totals 13 residues. Here the CDR3 reads CAISRTGENEQYF. The CDR3, as DNA: TGTGCCATCAGCAGGACAGGGGAAAACGAGCAGTACTTC.

This clonotype appeared a few times. The V and J genes are TRBV2 and TRBJ2-7; 8 positions match TRBD2. The ends lost 5 bases at V and 5 bases at J; junction bases unmatched: 8. Per the germline V gene, CDR1 is SNHLY and CDR2 is FYNNEI. CDR3 size: 14 residues. The CDR3 spells CASSTPGLVNEQYF. Written as DNA, the CDR3 is TGTGCCAGCAGTACCCCGGGACTAGTCAACGAGCAGTACTTC.

The V call is TRBV5-1, the J call TRBJ1-4; 10 bases agree with TRBD1. The length of the CDR3 is 15 residues. Trimming removed 0 bases from V and 8 bases from J; junction bases left unmatched: 4. In germline, CDR1 is SGHRS, CDR2 YFSETQ. The CDR3 DNA is TGCGCCAGCAGCTTGGAAGGGACAGGGGAAGAAAAACTGTTTTTT. Amino acid sequence: CASSLEGTGEEKLFF.

J is TRBJ2-7 and V is TRBV27; 11 bases align to TRBD2. From germline, CDR1 is MNHEY and CDR2 SMNVEV (reference sequence). The CDR3 has 18 residues. Germline trimming cut 3 bases from V and 7 bases from J; bases unmatched to any gene: 17. CDR3 DNA: TGTGCCAGCAGTTTCGGACTAGCGGGCCGGAGCTCCTACAATGAGCAGTACTTC. Protein product: CASSFGLAGRSSYNEQYF.

The CDR3 sequence: CASRSGGERSPLHF. CDR3 nucleotide sequence: TGTGCCAGCAGATCAGGGGGGGAGCGATCACCCCTCCACTTT. The V gene is TRBV28, the J gene TRBJ1-6, with TRBD1 matching 7 bases. Trimming removed 6 bases from V and 10 bases from J; junction bases left unmatched: 9. The CDR3 totals 14 residues. In germline, CDR1 is MDHEN, CDR2 SYDVKM.

This clonotype was detected once. This rearrangement joins TRBV11-3 to TRBJ2-1, with D tentatively TRBD2 (6 bases). Judging by the DNA end, TRBJ2-7 fits better; the J call may be wrong. Germline lookup yields CDR1 SGHNT and CDR2 YENEEA. This CDR3 contains 18 residues. The CDR3 sequence: CASSLDHGGSNRYNEQYF. CDR3 DNA: TGTGCCAGCAGCTTAGATCATGGGGGGAGTAATCGGTACAATGAGCAGTACTTC.